Listed here are 5 T cell receptor beta chains from one sample, sequenced in a study of CXCR3-negative and CXCR3-positive naive CD8 T cells. Broader study findings: TRB CDR3s of CXCR3-positive naive cells were more hydrophobic than those of CXCR3-negative naive cells.

These TCRs' antigens remain unknown. The study made its TRB cDNA libraries by 5' RACE, adding UMI labels. TCRdb reprocessed the 5' RACE reads; each CDR3 protein has one entry and no DNA is given. This sample's table reports some 140,000 distinct CDR3 sequences. The sequencing input was naive CXCR3+ CD8+ T cells from blood. Subset meaning: CD45RO-CCR7+CD27+CD95- naive CD8+ T cells expressing CXCR3 (TNR3+). Every receptor here comes from a human donor in good health. Some clones in this sample may be carry-over from other donors' samples.

The chain links TRBV28 to TRBJ2-3; with no DNA, the TCRdb D assignment of TRBD1 cannot be verified. This CDR3 has 15 amino acids. CDR1 and CDR2 from the germline V gene are MDHEN and SYDVKM. The CDR3 reads CASSLFQGLSDTQYF.

The chain employs TRBV5-4 and TRBJ2-5; TCRdb reports TRBD1, a call that lacks DNA to check it against. The CDR3 is 15 residues long. The germline V gene has CDR1 SGHNT and CDR2 YYREEE (reference sequence). The CDR3 spells CASTQTGIYERPTYF.

The V gene is TRBV7-2, the J gene TRBJ2-6. CDR3 length: 17 amino acids. The V gene's germline CDR1 is SGHTA and CDR2 FQGNSA. CDR3 in amino acids: CASSSGPTLTGANVLTF.

V is TRBV3-1 and J is TRBJ2-1; TCRdb's D gene call, TRBD1, goes unchecked for lack of DNA. The germline V gene has CDR1 LGHDT and CDR2 YNNKEL (reference sequence). CDR3 size: 17 residues. CDR3: CASSQEAPAAPDNEQFF.

This chain links TRBV29-1 with TRBJ2-1; TCRdb gives TRBD1 as the D gene, but with no DNA this cannot be confirmed. Germline CDR1 is SQVTM and CDR2 is ANQGSEA. The CDR3 has 14 residues. The CDR3 region is CSVRTGVAHNEQFF.